This entry lists 16 T cell receptor beta chains sequenced from one sample in a study of CD8 T cells in ankylosing spondylitis. A single record per CDR3 protein comes from TCRdb applying MiXCR to the 5' RACE reads. The table records 200,000 to 300,000 distinct CDR3 sequences, 10% of them present only once. The material sequenced was blood, either unsorted or a sorted T cell fraction (not recorded which). The source is a male donor with ankylosing spondylitis or in good health (not recorded which).

The rearrangement joins TRBV10-3 to TRBJ1-4; a possible D gene is TRBD1 (5 bases). Trimming took off 6 bases at V and 15 bases at J, with 32 bases between the two ends. CDR3 length equals 17 residues. CDR1 is ENHRY and CDR2 is SYGVKD in the germline V gene. Here the CDR3 reads CAISAREPTAEGGRLFF. DNA of the CDR3: TGTGCCATCAGCGCCAGGGAACCGACTGCGGAAGGTGGGAGATTGTTTTTT.

The table lists this clonotype with many counts. The chain recombines TRBV2 with TRBJ2-1, with TRBD1 identical over 12 bases. J gave up 9 bases and V 11 bases, and 5 bases lay outside the gene matches. This CDR3 spans 12 amino acids. Looked up from germline, CDR1 is SNHLY and CDR2 is FYNNEI. CDR3 region: CAGDRGRVEQFF. The DNA of the CDR3 is TGTGCCGGGGACAGGGGGCGCGTTGAGCAGTTCTTC.

This clonotype was detected ten times or more. This chain uses TRBV30 with TRBJ1-2; TRBD1 agrees at 7 bases. The germline V gene has CDR1 GTSNPN and CDR2 SVGIG (reference sequence). The CDR3 spans 13 residues. V dropped 0 bases and J dropped 8; count of bases not matched to a gene: 6. Written as DNA, the CDR3 is TGTGCCTGGAGTGTGCCTGGCAGGGGGGGCTACACCTTC. This translates into CAWSVPGRGGYTF.

In its sample, this clonotype was seen many times. CDR3 bases: TGCAGTGCTAGAAGGGTATTTGGGGATGGAGGCTACACCTTC. Its translation is CSARRVFGDGGYTF. This rearrangement joins TRBV20-1 to TRBJ1-2; D gene uncertain. Germline V gene lookup returns CDR1 DFQATT and CDR2 SNEGSKA (reference sequence). V lost 2 bases to trimming and J lost 8 bases, with 18 bases between them. The CDR3 runs to 14 residues.

This clonotype was seen many times. The V and J genes are TRBV3-1 and TRBJ2-6; tentatively, D is TRBD1 (5 bases). The V and J ends lost 4 bases and 4 bases respectively, with 8 bases between them. Germline CDR1 reads LGHDT; CDR2 reads YNNKEL (reference sequence). This CDR3 has 14 amino acids. In DNA, the CDR3 is TGTGCCAGCAGCCTGGGGCAGGGGGCCAACGTCCTGACTTTC. It is translated as CASSLGQGANVLTF.

Points on this clonotype: This may be a read error: a much more frequent sequence differs by one nucleotide. This chain links TRBV7-2 with TRBJ2-3, with a possible D match to TRBD2 (6 bases). CDR1 is SGHTA and CDR2 is FQGNSA in the germline V gene. The CDR3 sequence is 13 residues long. Here the CDR3 reads CASSLSRGDMQYF. The CDR3 nucleotides read TGTGCCAGCAGCTTAAGTCGCGGGGATATGCAGTATTTT. Complete variable domain (other parts from reference TRBV7-2 and TRBJ2-3): GAGVSQSPSNKVTEKGKDVELRCDPISGHTALYWYRQSLGQGLEFLIYFQGNSAPDKSGLPSDRFSAERTGGSVSTLTIQRTQQEDSAVYLCASSLSRGDMQYFGPGTRLTVL.

This clonotype has at least ten counts. The chain combines TRBV10-3 with TRBJ1-3; the match to TRBD1 covers 8 bases. Germline trimming cut 8 bases from V and 4 bases from J; bases unmatched to any gene: 7. The germline gives CDR1 ENHRY, CDR2 SYGVKD. This CDR3 has 14 amino acids. The CDR3 here is CAIHGQGAGNTIYF. CDR3 bases: TGTGCCATCCATGGACAGGGCGCAGGAAACACCATATATTTT.

The rearrangement links TRBV5-1 to TRBJ2-3; TRBD1 aligns across 9 bases. The CDR3 runs to 17 residues. Unmatched junction bases numbered 9, after V lost 1 base and J lost 3 bases. The germline gives CDR1 SGHRS, CDR2 YFSETQ. The CDR3: CASSLPTGTGSTDTQYF. CDR3 coding DNA: TGCGCCAGCAGCTTGCCTACCGGGACAGGGAGTACAGATACGCAGTATTTT. The entire variable domain, with the rest obtained from reference TRBV5-1 and TRBJ2-3, is as follows: KAGVTQTPRYLIKTRGQQVTLSCSPISGHRSVSWYQQTPGQGLQFLFEYFSETQRNKGNFPGRFSGRQFSNSRSEMNVSTLELGDSALYLCASSLPTGTGSTDTQYFGPGTRLTVL.

This clonotype was picked up many times. The rearrangement uses TRBV12-3 or TRBV12-4 and TRBJ2-3; D remains ambiguous. This CDR3 is 14 amino acids long. Deletions cut 7 bases from V and 2 bases from J, with 13 bases between. CDR3 sequence: CASTDLPSTDTQYF. DNA for the CDR3: TGTGCCAGCACCGACTTGCCCTCCACAGATACGCAGTATTTT.

This chain connects TRBV20-1 to TRBJ1-1; 8 bases line up with TRBD1. From germline, CDR1 is DFQATT and CDR2 SNEGSKA (reference sequence). The CDR3 covers 13 residues. V dropped 6 bases and J dropped 0; count of bases not matched to a gene: 3. As DNA, the CDR3 is TGCAGTGCCAGACAGGGGATGAACACTGAAGCTTTCTTT. This codes for CSARQGMNTEAFF.

The chain couples TRBV4-2 to TRBJ1-2, with 7 bases identical to TRBD1. V gave up 6 bases and J gave up 2 bases; unmatched junction bases: 12. Germline V CDR1 and CDR2: LGHNA, YNFKEQ. The CDR3 is made up of 16 amino acids. CDR3 sequence: CASSQNPTGKNYGYTF. DNA of the CDR3: TGTGCCAGCAGTCAGAATCCGACAGGGAAGAACTATGGCTACACCTTC.

This clonotype was detected many times. One junction end disagrees with the germline gene, perhaps due to a read error. This chain joins TRBV10-1 and TRBJ1-1; 8 bases are shared with TRBD1. The CDR3 is 13 residues long. Germline CDR1 WNHNN, CDR2 SYGVQD (reference sequence). The CDR3, as DNA: TGTGCCAGCAGGGGACAGGCGAACACTGAAGCTTTCTTT. It codes for CASRGQANTEAFF.

This clonotype has ten or more counts. This chain joins TRBV7-8 and TRBJ2-7; 7 nucleotides match TRBD2. This CDR3 spans 16 amino acids. Germline CDR1 reads SGHVS; CDR2 reads FQNEAQ. V was pared by 5 bases and J by 4 bases, with 14 bases of the junction left unmatched. The CDR3 DNA reads TGTGCCAGCAGCCCGAAGGATCTGGGAGGGTCTTACGAGCAGTACTTC. The encoded protein is CASSPKDLGGSYEQYF. The full variable domain, completed using reference TRBV7-8 and TRBJ2-7, is GAGVSQSPRYKVAKRGQDVALRCDPISGHVSLFWYQQALGQGPEFLTYFQNEAQLDKSGLPSDRFFAERPEGSVSTLKIQRTQQEDSAVYLCASSPKDLGGSYEQYFGPGTRLTVT.

There are many counts of this clonotype. As DNA, the CDR3 is TGTGCCAGCAGCTTGGCCAGCGGGGGGTACGAGCAGTACTTC. Residues: CASSLASGGYEQYF. The rearrangement uses TRBV5-5 and TRBJ2-7, with 9 bases lining up with TRBD2. The CDR3 runs 14 residues. Germline CDR1 is SGHKS and CDR2 is YYEKEE (reference sequence). V trimming: 0 bases; J trimming: 4 bases; junction bases outside the gene matches: 2.

This clonotype has more than one count but fewer than ten. V gene TRBV30 combines with J gene TRBJ1-2; D possibly corresponds to TRBD1 (5 bases). The CDR3 spans 14 residues. Germline loops: CDR1 GTSNPN, CDR2 SVGIG (reference sequence). Trimming removed 4 bases at V and 0 bases at J, with 12 bases between. The DNA of the CDR3 is TGTGCCTGGACACGGACACCAGCTAACTATGGCTACACCTTC. It translates to CAWTRTPANYGYTF.

This clonotype was observed many times. This chain links TRBV21-1 with TRBJ2-3; TRBD1 is taken as the D call from the table, unchecked against the DNA. TRBV21-1 is a pseudogene. CDR3 length: 15 residues. The CDR3 protein is CASKNGRYSTDTQYF. The CDR3 DNA reads TGTGCCAGCAAAAACGGGCGGTATAGCACAGATACGCAGTATTTT.